The clone carrying this T cell receptor delta chain was counted many times. The antigen is not known. This DNA's translation differs at residue 5 from TCRdb's protein, which comes from a much larger clone; a read error is likely, and the protein shown is translated from the DNA. Flow sorting of PBMC yielded separate Vgamma9/Vdelta2+ and Vdelta2-negative gammadelta T cell populations for bulk repertoire analysis. TCRdb re-called the multiplex PCR reads with CATT. The data contain some 100,000 delta-chain clones, 1.4% of them seen just once; the ten biggest clones take up approximately 10%. These data belong to a study of γδ T cells in repeated Plasmodium falciparum infection. Study summary: Timepoints: baseline, immediately before selected infections, and 21 days after every infection.

V lost 3 bases and J lost 0, with 16 bases in between. CDR1 is GEAIGNYY and CDR2 is EKD in the germline V gene. CDR3 length equals 16 residues. Findings and caveats of the study: Vdelta2-negative gammadelta repertoires, largely Vdelta1+, seemingly showed infection-driven waves of new clonal selection.

This clonotype was obtained from a pool of human donors (malaria-infected and uninfected, not separated). Input material: gamma-delta T cells from blood. V gene TRDV2 combines with J gene TRDJ1; possible D gene TRDD3, 6 bases. TCRdb carries no J gene annotation; the J gene was assigned here by matching the DNA with germline. DNA for the CDR3: TGTGCCTGTGACGCCGTGGGGGCCTCGTACACCGATAAACTCATCTTT. Amino acid sequence: CACDAVGASYTDKLIF.